The clone carrying this TCR beta chain has just a few counts. The antigen remains unidentified. The data belong to a study of OX40 agonist ivuxolimab in advanced cancers. Overall study context: Patient treatment consisted of intravenous ivuxolimab administration every 2 weeks at 0.01 to 10 mg/kg. Three patients, one with hepatocellular carcinoma and two with cutaneous melanoma, responded partially.

Produced via immunoSEQ multiplex PCR; TCRdb's table is partial and in-frame only. The profile shows 72,000 or so clones, around 90% of them singletons. General study findings and limits: Partial responders receiving 0.1-3.0 mg/kg showed among the lowest clonal expansion. More expanded clones were found, on average, in CD8+ than in CD4+ T cells.

Germline V CDR1 and CDR2: SGHTA, FQGTGA. The CDR3 is 16 residues long. Losses at the gene ends were 6 bases for V and 1 base for J; bases not matched to a gene: 6. Here the sequenced sample was CD4+ or CD8+ T cells sorted from blood, taken in a trial of the OX40 agonist ivuxolimab. The sequence was obtained from an adult with an advanced solid tumor such as melanoma, head and neck, liver or kidney cancer. The chain combines TRBV7-3 with TRBJ2-2, with 9 positions matching TRBD1. CDR3 loop: CASSRGGQGNTGELFF. DNA of the CDR3: TGTGCCAGCAGTCGCGGGGGACAGGGGAACACCGGGGAGCTGTTTTTT. The full variable domain, rest sourced from reference TRBV7-3 and TRBJ2-2, is GAGVSQTPSNKVTEKGKYVELRCDPISGHTALYWYRQSLGQGPEFLIYFQGTGAADDSGLPNDRFFAVRPEGSVSTLKIQRTERGDSAVYLCASSRGGQGNTGELFFGEGSRLTVL.